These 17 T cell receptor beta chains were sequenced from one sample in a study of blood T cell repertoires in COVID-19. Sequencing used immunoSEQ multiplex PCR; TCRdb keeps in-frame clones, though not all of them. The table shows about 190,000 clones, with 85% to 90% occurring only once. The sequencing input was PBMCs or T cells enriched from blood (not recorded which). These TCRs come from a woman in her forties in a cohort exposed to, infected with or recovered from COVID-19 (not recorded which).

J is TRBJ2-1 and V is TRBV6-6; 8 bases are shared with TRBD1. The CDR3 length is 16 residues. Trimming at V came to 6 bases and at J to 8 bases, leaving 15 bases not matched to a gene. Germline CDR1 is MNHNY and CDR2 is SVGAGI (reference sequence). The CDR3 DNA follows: TGTGCCAGCAGCCCCGCTCGACAGGGGATCAAAGATGAGCAGTTCTTC. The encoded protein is CASSPARQGIKDEQFF.

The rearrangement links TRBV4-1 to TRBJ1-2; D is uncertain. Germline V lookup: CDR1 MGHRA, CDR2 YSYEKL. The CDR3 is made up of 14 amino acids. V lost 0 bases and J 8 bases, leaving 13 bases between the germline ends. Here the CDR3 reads CASSQDKRDWGYTF. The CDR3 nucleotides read TGCGCCAGCAGCCAAGATAAACGGGATTGGGGCTACACCTTC.

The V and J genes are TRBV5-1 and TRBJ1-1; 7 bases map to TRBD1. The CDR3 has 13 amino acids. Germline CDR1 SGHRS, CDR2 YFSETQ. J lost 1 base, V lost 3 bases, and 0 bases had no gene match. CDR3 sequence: CASSYRGNTEAFF. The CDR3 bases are TGCGCCAGCAGCTACAGGGGGAACACTGAAGCTTTCTTT.

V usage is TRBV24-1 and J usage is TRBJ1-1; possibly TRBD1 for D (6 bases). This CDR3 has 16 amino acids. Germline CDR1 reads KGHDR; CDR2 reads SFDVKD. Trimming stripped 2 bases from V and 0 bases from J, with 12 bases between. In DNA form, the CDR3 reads TGTGCCACCAGTGATTCAAGGACAGCTTTGAACACTGAAGCTTTCTTT. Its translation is CATSDSRTALNTEAFF.

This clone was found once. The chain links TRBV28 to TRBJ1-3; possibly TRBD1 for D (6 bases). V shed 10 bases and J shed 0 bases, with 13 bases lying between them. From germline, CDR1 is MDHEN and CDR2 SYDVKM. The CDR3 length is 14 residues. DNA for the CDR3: TGTGCCAACCCGGGACAAACCTCTGGAAACACCATATATTTT. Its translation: CANPGQTSGNTIYF. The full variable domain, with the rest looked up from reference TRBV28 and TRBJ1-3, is DVKVTQSSRYLVKRTGEKVFLECVQDMDHENMFWYRQDPGLGLRLIYFSYDVKMKEKGDIPEGYSVSREKKERFSLILESASTNQTSMYLCANPGQTSGNTIYFGEGSWLTVV.

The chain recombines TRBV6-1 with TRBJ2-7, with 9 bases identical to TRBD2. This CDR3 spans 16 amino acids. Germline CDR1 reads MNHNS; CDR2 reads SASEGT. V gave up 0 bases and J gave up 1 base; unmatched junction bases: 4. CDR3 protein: CASSEALAGRSYEQYF. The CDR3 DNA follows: TGTGCCAGCAGTGAAGCCCTAGCGGGGCGTTCCTACGAGCAGTACTTC.

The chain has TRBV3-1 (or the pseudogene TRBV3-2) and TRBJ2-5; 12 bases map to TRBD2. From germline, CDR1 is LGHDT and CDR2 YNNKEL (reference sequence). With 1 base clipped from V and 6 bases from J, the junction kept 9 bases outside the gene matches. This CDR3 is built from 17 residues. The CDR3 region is CASSQGLAGDLQQTQYF. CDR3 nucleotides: TGTGCCAGCAGCCAAGGACTAGCGGGGGACCTACAACAGACCCAGTACTTC.

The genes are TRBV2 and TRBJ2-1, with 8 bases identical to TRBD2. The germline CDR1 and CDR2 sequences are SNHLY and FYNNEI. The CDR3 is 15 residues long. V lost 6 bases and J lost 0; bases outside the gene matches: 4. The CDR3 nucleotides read TGTGCCAGCAGCGGGAGGGATACCTCCTACAATGAGCAGTTCTTC. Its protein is CASSGRDTSYNEQFF.

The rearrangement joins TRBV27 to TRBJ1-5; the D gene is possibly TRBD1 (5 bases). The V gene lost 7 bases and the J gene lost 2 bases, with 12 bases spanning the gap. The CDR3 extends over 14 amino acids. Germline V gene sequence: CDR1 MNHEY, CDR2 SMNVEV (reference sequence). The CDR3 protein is CASMRGRGNQPQHF. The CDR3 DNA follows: TGTGCCAGCATGCGGGGGAGGGGCAATCAGCCCCAGCATTTT.

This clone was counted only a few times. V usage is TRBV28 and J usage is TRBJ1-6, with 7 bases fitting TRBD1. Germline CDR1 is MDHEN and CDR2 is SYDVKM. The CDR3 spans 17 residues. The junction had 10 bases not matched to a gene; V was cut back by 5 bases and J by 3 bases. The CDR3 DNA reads TGTGCCAGCAGTCCCCCTCTTGACAGGGTCTATAATTCACCCCTCCACTTT. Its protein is CASSPPLDRVYNSPLHF.

The CDR3 region is CASSLARSGRGRTDTQYF. The CDR3 DNA reads TGTGCCAGCAGCTTGGCCCGCAGCGGGAGGGGCCGCACAGATACGCAGTATTTT. The rearrangement links TRBV5-8 to TRBJ2-3; TRBD2 agrees at 10 bases. Germline V gene data show CDR1 as SGHTS and CDR2 as YDEGEE. This CDR3 is 18 amino acids long. V shed 0 bases, J shed 1 base, and the junction held 8 bases outside the gene matches.

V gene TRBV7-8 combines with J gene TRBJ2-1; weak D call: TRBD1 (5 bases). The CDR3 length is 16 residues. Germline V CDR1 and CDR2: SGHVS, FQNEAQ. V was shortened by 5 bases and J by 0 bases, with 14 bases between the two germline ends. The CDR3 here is CASSPGHTSSYNEQFF. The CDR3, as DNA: TGTGCCAGCAGCCCCGGACATACGAGCTCCTACAATGAGCAGTTCTTC.

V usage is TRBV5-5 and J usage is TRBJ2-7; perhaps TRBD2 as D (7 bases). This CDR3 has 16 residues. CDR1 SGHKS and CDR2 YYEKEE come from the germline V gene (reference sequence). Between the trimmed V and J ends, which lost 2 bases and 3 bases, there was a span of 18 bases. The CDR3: CASSFRGGDAVYEQYF. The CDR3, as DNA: TGTGCCAGCAGCTTTAGAGGGGGGGACGCGGTCTACGAGCAGTACTTC.

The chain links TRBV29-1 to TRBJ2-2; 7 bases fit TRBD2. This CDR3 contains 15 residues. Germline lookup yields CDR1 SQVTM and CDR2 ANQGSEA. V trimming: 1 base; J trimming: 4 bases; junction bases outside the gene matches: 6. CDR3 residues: CSVEVLGGVTGELFF. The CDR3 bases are TGCAGCGTTGAAGTCCTGGGGGGGGTCACCGGGGAGCTGTTTTTT.

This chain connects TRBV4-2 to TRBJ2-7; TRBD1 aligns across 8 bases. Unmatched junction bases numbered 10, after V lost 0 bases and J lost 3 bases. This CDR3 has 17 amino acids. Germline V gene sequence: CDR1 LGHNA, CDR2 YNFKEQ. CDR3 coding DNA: TGTGCCAGCAGCCAAGATCACGGCAGGGGGCTGCTCTACGAGCAGTACTTC. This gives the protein CASSQDHGRGLLYEQYF.

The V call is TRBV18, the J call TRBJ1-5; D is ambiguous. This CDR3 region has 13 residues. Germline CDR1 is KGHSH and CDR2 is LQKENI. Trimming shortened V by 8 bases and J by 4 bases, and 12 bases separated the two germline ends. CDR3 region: CASQLDLNQPQHF. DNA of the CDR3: TGTGCCAGCCAACTAGACTTAAATCAGCCCCAGCATTTT.

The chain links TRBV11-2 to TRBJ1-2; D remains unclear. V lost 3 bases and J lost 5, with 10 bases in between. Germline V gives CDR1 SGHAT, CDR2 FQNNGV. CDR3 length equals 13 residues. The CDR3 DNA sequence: TGTGCCAGCAGCTTGACAAGGGAGTATGGCTACACCTTC. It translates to CASSLTREYGYTF.